The 31 T cell receptor beta chains below come from one sample, sequenced in a study of control samples from healthy donors and cancer patients. Clones were sequenced by immunoSEQ multiplex PCR, and TCRdb holds only the in-frame ones, with some missing. The data show 150,000 to 200,000 clones, 90% to 95% seen once. The sample was blood. The receptors derive from a woman between 18 and 30 years old in good health.

The J gene is TRBJ2-7, the V gene TRBV21-1. TRBV21-1 is a pseudogene locus. The CDR3 is 15 residues long. The CDR3 nucleotides read TGTGCCAGCAGCGTTATCGACCGCCATGACTACGAGCAGTACTTC. This translates into CASSVIDRHDYEQYF.

J is TRBJ1-1 and V is TRBV9, with D possibly TRBD1 on 6 matching bases. V lost 0 bases, J lost 0 bases, and 18 bases lay in between. The CDR3 loop spans 18 amino acids. Germline-derived CDR1 and CDR2 are SGDLS and YYNGEE. The CDR3 here is CASSVDPDSQPLNTEAFF. DNA of the CDR3: TGTGCCAGCAGCGTAGACCCGGACAGTCAACCCTTGAACACTGAAGCTTTCTTT.

The gene calls are TRBV6-5 and TRBJ1-2; D is possibly TRBD1 (5 bases). CDR1 is MNHEY, CDR2 SVGAGI, per germline. The CDR3 is made up of 13 amino acids. The V end was cut by 0 bases, the J end by 4 bases, with 6 bases between. The CDR3 DNA reads as TGTGCCAGCAGTTACTCTGGGACCTATGGCTACACCTTC. As protein: CASSYSGTYGYTF.

V usage is TRBV6-5 and J usage is TRBJ1-1; D unresolved. In germline, CDR1 is MNHEY, CDR2 SVGAGI. The CDR3 loop spans 12 amino acids. Trimming left V 5 bases short and J 10 bases short, with 14 bases between. The CDR3 here is CASSTTRRGAFF. The CDR3 DNA reads TGTGCCAGCAGTACGACTCGTCGCGGAGCTTTCTTT.

This chain links TRBV27 with TRBJ1-2; the D is unclear. Trimming cost V 4 bases and J 8 bases, with 14 bases left between them. Germline lookup yields CDR1 MNHEY and CDR2 SMNVEV (reference sequence). This CDR3 contains 13 residues. CDR3 loop: CASSWLGRSGYTF. In DNA, the CDR3 is TGTGCCAGCAGTTGGTTGGGTCGCTCCGGCTACACCTTC.

V and J are TRBV5-1 and TRBJ2-3, with 9 bases aligning to TRBD1. With V trimmed by 5 bases and J by 2 bases, 6 bases remained unmatched. This CDR3 spans 15 amino acids. In germline, CDR1 is SGHRS, CDR2 YFSETQ. This chain's CDR3 is CASSSGQGTTDTQYF. CDR3 nucleotides: TGCGCCAGCAGTTCAGGACAGGGGACCACAGATACGCAGTATTTT.

The V call is TRBV19, the J call TRBJ2-2; maybe TRBD2 (5 bases). The CDR3 is made up of 16 amino acids. Per germline, CDR1 LNHDA and CDR2 SQIVND (reference sequence). Trimming removed 5 bases from V and 0 bases from J, with 13 bases in between. CDR3 in amino acids: CASSFRISANTGELFF. CDR3 DNA: TGTGCCAGTAGTTTTCGTATTAGCGCGAACACCGGGGAGCTGTTTTTT.

CDR3 DNA sequence: TGTGCCAGCAGCCCCCAGGGGAGTCGCAAGGTTACGCAGTATTTT. Translating gives CASSPQGSRKVTQYF. The chain links TRBV7-2 to TRBJ2-3; D perhaps matches TRBD1 (6 bases). The CDR3 is 15 amino acids. Per the germline V gene, CDR1 is SGHTA and CDR2 is FQGNSA. V lost 5 bases, J lost 8 bases, and 20 bases lay in between.

This chain links TRBV6-2 or TRBV6-3 with TRBJ1-4; D ambiguous. This CDR3 is built from 13 residues. Germline loops: CDR1 MNHEY, CDR2 SVGEGT. V lost 2 bases to trimming and J lost 8 bases, with 9 bases between them. The CDR3 sequence is CASSYGSNEKLFF. Here the CDR3 DNA reads TGTGCCAGCAGTTACGGCAGTAACGAAAAACTGTTTTTT.

The chain's CDR3 is CASSGTSGLTYEQYF. The CDR3 DNA sequence: TGTGCCAGCAGTGGGACTAGCGGCCTTACCTACGAGCAGTACTTC. The chain employs TRBV25-1 and TRBJ2-7; 10 nucleotides line up with TRBD2. The CDR3 is 15 amino acids. Looked up from germline, CDR1 is MGHDK and CDR2 is SYGVNS. J was trimmed by 2 bases and V by 4 bases; bases with no gene match: 5.

The chain couples TRBV27 to TRBJ1-2, with TRBD1 matching over 8 bases. CDR1 and CDR2 (germline): MNHEY, SMNVEV (reference sequence). Trimming removed 3 bases from V and 3 bases from J; junction bases left unmatched: 3. The CDR3 totals 14 residues. CDR3 region: CASSFTTGDYGYTF. CDR3 in DNA: TGTGCCAGCAGTTTTACGACAGGGGACTATGGCTACACCTTC.

This chain connects TRBV6-2 or TRBV6-3 to TRBJ1-2; TRBD1 aligns across 8 bases. This CDR3 is 14 amino acids long. The V gene's germline CDR1 is MNHEY and CDR2 SVGEGT. J gave up 8 bases and V 4 bases, and 9 bases lay outside the gene matches. This CDR3 is CASSSRDRNGGYTF. The CDR3, as DNA: TGTGCCAGCAGTTCGAGGGACAGGAATGGAGGCTACACCTTC.

This rearrangement joins TRBV7-9 to TRBJ2-2, with D possibly being TRBD2 (5 bases). The CDR3 length is 18 residues. Germline V CDR1 and CDR2: SEHNR, FQNEAQ (reference sequence). V was trimmed by 4 bases and J by 3 bases, leaving 21 bases between them. The CDR3 nucleotides are TGTGCCAGCAGCTCGATTAGACTCAGAGTGAGGGACACCGGGGAGCTGTTTTTT. Amino acid sequence: CASSSIRLRVRDTGELFF.

The V call is TRBV3-1 (or the pseudogene TRBV3-2), the J call TRBJ1-1; a weak D match, TRBD1 (6 bases). From germline, CDR1 is LGHDT and CDR2 YNNKEL (reference sequence). The V end was cut by 3 bases, the J end by 11 bases, with 16 bases between. This CDR3 has 13 residues. The CDR3 loop is CASSHRLAGDAFF. The CDR3 DNA reads TGTGCCAGCAGCCACCGCTTGGCAGGGGACGCTTTCTTT.

V and J are TRBV4-1 and TRBJ2-7; 9 bases are a match to TRBD2. This CDR3 spans 16 amino acids. Germline V CDR1 and CDR2: MGHRA, YSYEKL. The ends lost 0 bases at V and 2 bases at J; junction bases unmatched: 5. As DNA, the CDR3 is TGCGCCAGCAGCCAAGATCACCTAGCGGGACCCTACGAGCAGTACTTC. Its protein is CASSQDHLAGPYEQYF.

Only one count was recorded for this clone. The CDR3 loop reads CASSFGGGTAEAFF. The CDR3 coding sequence is TGTGCCAGCAGCTTCGGTGGAGGGACGGCTGAAGCTTTCTTT. The chain combines TRBV5-6 with TRBJ1-1, with D perhaps matching TRBD1 (5 bases). The CDR3 length is 14 residues. Germline V CDR1 and CDR2: SGHDT, YYEEEE. The V gene lost 2 bases and the J gene lost 6 bases, with 14 bases spanning the gap.

This clone was detected once. The gene calls are TRBV7-8 and TRBJ2-7, with D perhaps TRBD2 (5 bases). The CDR3 loop spans 14 amino acids. Trimming left V 5 bases short and J 0 bases short, with 11 bases between. CDR1 SGHVS and CDR2 FQNEAQ come from the germline V gene. CDR3 bases: TGTGCCAGCAGCACAAACCGGGACTCCTACGAGCAGTACTTC. As protein: CASSTNRDSYEQYF.

The chain combines TRBV4-1 with TRBJ2-5, with a tentative D call TRBD2 (5 bases). The V gene's germline CDR1 is MGHRA and CDR2 YSYEKL. Trimming cost V 1 base and J 3 bases, with 9 bases left between them. The CDR3 contains 14 residues. CDR3 in DNA: TGCGCCAGCAGCCAAGGAGGGTGGGAAGAGACCCAGTACTTC. This sequence encodes CASSQGGWEETQYF.

The chain has TRBV2 and TRBJ1-6; D ambiguous. Trimming removed 7 bases at V and 6 bases at J, with 10 bases between. CDR1 is SNHLY, CDR2 FYNNEI, per germline. This CDR3 has 13 residues. CDR3 bases: TGTGCCAGCAAACTTAGGGCTAATTCACCCCTCCACTTT. Its translation: CASKLRANSPLHF.

The gene calls are TRBV19 and TRBJ1-4, with D possibly TRBD1 on 6 matching bases. The CDR3 is made up of 13 amino acids. With 7 bases removed from V and 4 bases from J, the gap between germline ends came to 10 bases. CDR1 LNHDA and CDR2 SQIVND come from the germline V gene (reference sequence). CDR3 in amino acids: CASTGEGNEKLFF. CDR3 bases: TGTGCCAGTACAGGGGAGGGTAATGAAAAACTGTTTTTT.

V and J are TRBV4-2 and TRBJ2-7; D might be TRBD1 (5 bases). Per germline, CDR1 LGHNA and CDR2 YNFKEQ. Trimming took 1 base from V and 5 from J, leaving 12 bases between them. The CDR3 totals 14 residues. The CDR3 DNA is TGTGCCAGCAGCCAAGGGCAGGGCCTCGACGAGCAGTACTTC. Residues: CASSQGQGLDEQYF.

The chain links TRBV7-2 to TRBJ2-7; possible D gene TRBD2, 6 bases. Germline CDR1 SGHTA, CDR2 FQGNSA. V dropped 5 bases and J dropped 2 bases, with 22 bases sitting between them. The CDR3 loop spans 17 amino acids. CDR3 nucleotides: TGTGCCAGCAGCCCCCAACGCGGGACTTTTAAACCCTACGAGCAGTACTTC. Protein product: CASSPQRGTFKPYEQYF.

This clone was counted a few times. The chain couples TRBV28 to TRBJ1-6; possibly TRBD1 for D (6 bases). CDR3 length: 13 residues. CDR1 and CDR2 from the germline V gene are MDHEN and SYDVKM. The V and J ends lost 7 bases and 9 bases respectively, with 13 bases between them. CDR3: CASTNPGVSPLHF. DNA of the CDR3: TGTGCCAGCACAAACCCAGGGGTTTCACCCCTCCACTTT.

This sequence joins TRBV7-8 and TRBJ1-2, with D perhaps matching TRBD1 (6 bases). The ends were cut back, 2 bases at V and 3 bases at J, with 13 bases in the middle. CDR3 length: 15 amino acids. From germline, CDR1 is SGHVS and CDR2 FQNEAQ. In DNA form, the CDR3 reads TGTGCCAGCAGCTTATCAGCAGGGGAGTACTATGGCTACACCTTC. As protein: CASSLSAGEYYGYTF.

The gene calls are TRBV5-1 and TRBJ2-1; D is ambiguous. V was pared by 4 bases and J by 9 bases, with 8 bases between. The CDR3 runs 11 residues. The germline gives CDR1 SGHRS, CDR2 YFSETQ. The CDR3 is CASSPNAEQFF. The CDR3 nucleotides are TGCGCCAGCAGCCCAAATGCTGAGCAGTTCTTC.

The CDR3 DNA is TGTGCCAGGAAACTCGACAGTGCCTACGAGCAGTACTTC. This gives the protein CARKLDSAYEQYF. The V and J genes are TRBV6-5 and TRBJ2-7, with TRBD1 as a possible D gene (5 bases). Germline V CDR1 and CDR2: MNHEY, SVGAGI. V shed 9 bases and J shed 2 bases, with 14 bases lying between them. The CDR3 totals 13 residues.

This sequence joins TRBV7-9 and TRBJ1-2; D not certain. Germline CDR1 and CDR2: SEHNR and FQNEAQ (reference sequence). Trimming stripped 0 bases from V and 7 bases from J, with 9 bases between. The CDR3 is made up of 13 amino acids. The CDR3 reads CASSLAQLSGYTF. CDR3 sequence (DNA): TGTGCCAGCAGCTTAGCACAGCTCAGTGGCTACACCTTC.

V and J are TRBV7-2 and TRBJ2-5, with 16 bases that match TRBD2. Germline loops: CDR1 SGHTA, CDR2 FQGNSA. The length of the CDR3 is 16 residues. Germline trimming cut 5 bases from V and 4 bases from J; bases unmatched to any gene: 4. The CDR3 region has the DNA TGTGCCAGCAGCCGCGGGACTAGCGGGAGGGGAGAGACCCAGTACTTC. Protein product: CASSRGTSGRGETQYF.

This clone is a singleton in its sample. The V call is TRBV3-1 (or the pseudogene TRBV3-2), the J call TRBJ2-7; D might be TRBD1 (6 bases). V gave up 1 base and J gave up 2 bases, with 12 bases separating them. Germline values: CDR1 LGHDT, CDR2 YNNKEL (reference sequence). The CDR3 has 15 amino acids. CDR3 nucleotide sequence: TGTGCCAGCAGCCAAGGGCCAGGGGAACCCTACGAGCAGTACTTC. Amino acid sequence: CASSQGPGEPYEQYF.

The J gene is TRBJ1-4, the V gene TRBV6-2 or TRBV6-3; D gene uncertain. From germline, CDR1 is MNHEY and CDR2 SVGEGT. This CDR3 has 17 amino acids. V dropped 2 bases and J dropped 2 bases, with 15 bases sitting between them. The DNA for the CDR3 is TGTGCCAGCAGTTACCAGTCCGGCGGCCCCACTAATGAAAAACTGTTTTTT. This sequence encodes CASSYQSGGPTNEKLFF.

V gene TRBV20-1 combines with J gene TRBJ2-7, with D possibly TRBD1 on 6 matching bases. This CDR3 contains 14 residues. Germline lookup yields CDR1 DFQATT and CDR2 SNEGSKA (reference sequence). V was trimmed by 3 bases and J by 4 bases, leaving 16 bases between them. CDR3 in amino acids: CSASHRVALYEQYF. The CDR3 DNA reads as TGCAGTGCTAGTCACAGGGTCGCACTATACGAGCAGTACTTC.